This T cell receptor beta chain was obtained from a study of glioma-infiltrating T cells after dendritic cell vaccination. For the study at large: Samples are from glioblastoma patients in Phase I and II dendritic cell vaccine trials. General study results and limits: No direct clonality-survival link was found; a diverse polyclonal response may matter.

The primer mix had 60 V beta and 13 J beta primers. Sequencing used immunoSEQ multiplex PCR; TCRdb keeps in-frame clones, though not all of them. The repertoire holds over 90,000 clones, about four fifths seen once, with approximately 12% in the top ten. To note about this clone: What it binds is not known.

The trim removed 2 bases at V and 3 bases at J, leaving 7 bases unmatched. The CDR3 spans 15 residues. Germline lookup yields CDR1 SGDLS and CDR2 YYNGEE. The sample in question was blood, obtained before dendritic cell vaccination. V gene TRBV9 combines with J gene TRBJ1-1; 7 bases align to TRBD1. The sequence derives from a human donor with glioblastoma. The CDR3 loop reads CASSVQDRTDTEAFF. The CDR3 DNA sequence: TGTGCCAGCAGCGTCCAGGACAGGACAGACACTGAAGCTTTCTTT.